This TCR beta chain emerged from a study of T cells in narcolepsy. Findings and limits, study-wide: Some memory CD4+ repertoires had no autoreactive clone sequences. Blood of same and different patients, but not healthy controls, reportedly held recurring autoreactive clonotypes. Autoreactive HCRT-specific and TRIB2-specific clonotypes were marked in same-patient CSF-versus-blood CD4+ comparisons.

Using immunoSEQ multiplex PCR, the repertoire was profiled, and TCRdb retains in-frame clones only, with some absent. The table lists fewer than 30,000 clones, around 85% of them singletons. In the case of this clone: No antigen is known for it.

V was clipped by 3 bases and J by 1 base, with 4 bases between them. Germline CDR1 SQVTM, CDR2 ANQGSEA. The CDR3 spans 12 residues. Sequencing was performed on CD45RA- memory CD4+ T cells from PBMCs. The chain couples TRBV29-1 to TRBJ2-1; D remains ambiguous. This TCR was sampled from a human donor with narcolepsy. CDR3 in amino acids: CSVDISYNEQFF. The CDR3 coding sequence is TGCAGCGTTGACATATCCTACAATGAGCAGTTCTTC.